At least ten counts were recorded for the clone carrying this T cell receptor beta chain. The antigen is not known. This record belongs to a study of regulatory T cells in long-lasting Graves disease. General study findings and limits: Persistent Graves' patients showed a TCR diversity that was lower than that of newly diagnosed ones.

This sample's time point: newly diagnosed GD, antithyroid drugs for less than 3 months. Scientists built the TCR library using RNA that was extracted from PBMCs. Library construction for TCR beta used iRepertoire HTBI primers and Arm-PCR of CDR3 regions. TCRdb redid the calling of the multiplex PCR reads with MiXCR, one entry per CDR3 protein. The data contain 320,000 or so distinct CDR3 sequences, 18% of them singletons. The CDR3 totals 15 residues. The V gene lost 0 bases and the J gene lost 3 bases, with 11 bases spanning the gap. The chain links TRBV12-3 or TRBV12-4 to TRBJ2-5, with unresolved D. The TCR was taken from a female donor with Graves disease. The source was peripheral blood mononuclear cells (PBMCs), collected at new diagnosis, from a patient treated with antithyroid drugs. Here the CDR3 reads CASSLAAFGEETQYF. The CDR3 DNA sequence: TGTGCCAGCAGTTTAGCAGCTTTTGGGGAAGAGACCCAGTACTTC.